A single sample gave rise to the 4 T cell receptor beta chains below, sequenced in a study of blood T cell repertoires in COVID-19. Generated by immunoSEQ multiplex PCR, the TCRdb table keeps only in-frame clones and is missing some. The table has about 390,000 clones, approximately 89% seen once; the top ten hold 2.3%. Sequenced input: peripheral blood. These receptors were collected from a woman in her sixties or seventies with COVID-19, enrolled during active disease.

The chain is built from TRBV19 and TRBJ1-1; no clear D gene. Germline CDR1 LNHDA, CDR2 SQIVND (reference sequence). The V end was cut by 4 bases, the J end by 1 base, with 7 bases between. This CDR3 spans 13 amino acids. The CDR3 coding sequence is TGTGCCAGTAGTACAACACAGAACACTGAAGCTTTCTTT. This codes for CASSTTQNTEAFF.

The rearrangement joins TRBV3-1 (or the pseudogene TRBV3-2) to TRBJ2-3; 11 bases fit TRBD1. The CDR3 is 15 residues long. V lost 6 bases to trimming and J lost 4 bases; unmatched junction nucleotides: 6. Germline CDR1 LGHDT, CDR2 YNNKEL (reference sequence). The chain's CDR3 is CASRRTGQGADTQYF. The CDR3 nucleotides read TGTGCCAGCAGGCGAACGGGACAGGGGGCAGATACGCAGTATTTT.

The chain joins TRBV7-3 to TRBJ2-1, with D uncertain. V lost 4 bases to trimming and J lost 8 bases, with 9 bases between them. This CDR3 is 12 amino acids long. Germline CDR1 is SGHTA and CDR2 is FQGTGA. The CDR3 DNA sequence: TGTGCCAGCAGCTCCGACACGCATGAGCAGTTCTTC. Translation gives CASSSDTHEQFF.

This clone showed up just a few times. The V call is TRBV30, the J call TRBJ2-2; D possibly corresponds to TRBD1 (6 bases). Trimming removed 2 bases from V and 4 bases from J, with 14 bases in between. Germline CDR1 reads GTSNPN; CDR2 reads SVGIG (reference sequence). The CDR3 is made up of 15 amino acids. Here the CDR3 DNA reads TGTGCCTGGAGTAATACAGGGTTAGGCACCGGGGAGCTGTTTTTT. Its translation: CAWSNTGLGTGELFF. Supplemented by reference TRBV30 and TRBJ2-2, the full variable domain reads SQTIHQWPATLVQPVGSPLSLECTVEGTSNPNLYWYRQAAGRGLQLLFYSVGIGQISSEVPQNLSASRPQDRQFILSSKKLLLSDSGFYLCAWSNTGLGTGELFFGEGSRLTVL.